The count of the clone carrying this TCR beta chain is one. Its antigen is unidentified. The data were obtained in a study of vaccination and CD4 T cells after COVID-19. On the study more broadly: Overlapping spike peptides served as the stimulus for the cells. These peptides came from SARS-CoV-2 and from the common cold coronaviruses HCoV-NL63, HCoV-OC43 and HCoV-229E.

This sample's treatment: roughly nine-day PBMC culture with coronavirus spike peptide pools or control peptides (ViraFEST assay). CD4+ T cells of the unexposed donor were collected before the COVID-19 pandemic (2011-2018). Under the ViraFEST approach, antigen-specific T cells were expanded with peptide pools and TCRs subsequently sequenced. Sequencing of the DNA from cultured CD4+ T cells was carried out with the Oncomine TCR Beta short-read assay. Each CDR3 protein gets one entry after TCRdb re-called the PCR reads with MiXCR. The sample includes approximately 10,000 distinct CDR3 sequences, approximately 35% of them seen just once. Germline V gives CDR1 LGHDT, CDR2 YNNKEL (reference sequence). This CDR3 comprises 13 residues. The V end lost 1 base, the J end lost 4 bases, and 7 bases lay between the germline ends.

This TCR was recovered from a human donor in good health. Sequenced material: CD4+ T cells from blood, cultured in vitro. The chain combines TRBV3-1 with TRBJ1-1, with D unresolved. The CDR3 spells CASSQAQRTEAFF. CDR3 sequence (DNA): TGTGCCAGCAGCCAAGCACAGCGCACTGAAGCTTTCTTT.